This T cell receptor (beta chain) was observed in a study of T cells after yellow fever vaccination. Study overall: SMART-Seq v4 Ultra Low Input served to prepare low-cell-number fractions.

Trimming removed 7 bases at V and 5 bases at J, with 15 bases between. The CDR3 is 13 amino acids. Germline-derived CDR1 and CDR2 are SQVTM and ANQGSEA. Remarks on this clonotype: Its antigen remains unknown.

MiXCR, run by TCRdb on the 5' RACE reads, gives a single entry per CDR3 protein. The sample holds around 590,000 distinct CDR3 sequences, 9% to 15% seen once. Study-level points and caveats: Post-booster repertoires again held most primary-vaccination clones (roughly 96% CD4, 88% CD8).

The receptor was isolated from a man under 40 who received the YFV17D yellow fever vaccine. V and J are TRBV29-1 and TRBJ2-1, with no clear D. The input for sequencing was PBMCs, taken on the day of the yellow fever booster vaccination. The CDR3 bases are TGCAGCGAAAGAACCACTGGGAACAATGAGCAGTTCTTC. Translating gives CSERTTGNNEQFF.